Following are 5 T cell receptor beta chains from one sample sequenced in a study of CD8+CD57+ T cells in acquired aplastic anemia. CDR3 and TCR beta VDJ profiling relied on genomic DNA as the template. TCRdb analysed the reads with MiXCR anew, one entry per CDR3 protein. The data show about 200,000 distinct CDR3 sequences, about 37% seen once. The material sequenced was sorted CD4+, CD8+, or CD8+CD57+ T cells (not recorded which) from PBMCs. These receptors came from a human donor in good health, serving as a control.

The V and J genes are TRBV7-9 and TRBJ1-5; 7 bases fit TRBD1. V lost 5 bases to trimming and J lost 4 bases; unmatched junction nucleotides: 2. Germline CDR1 and CDR2: SEHNR and FQNEAQ (reference sequence). This CDR3 contains 13 residues. CDR3 nucleotide sequence: TGTGCCAGCAGCGGGACAGCAAATCAGCCCCAGCATTTT. This gives the protein CASSGTANQPQHF. The full variable domain, with the rest looked up from reference TRBV7-9 and TRBJ1-5, is DTGVSQNPRHKITKRGQNVTFRCDPISEHNRLYWYRQTLGQGPEFLTYFQNEAQLEKSRLLSDRFSAERPKGSFSTLEIQRTEQGDSAMYLCASSGTANQPQHFGDGTRLSIL.

This clonotype was detected ten times or more. In DNA, the CDR3 is TGCAGCGTTTCCCGGGGGTACTACGAGCAGTACTTC. This sequence encodes CSVSRGYYEQYF. The chain links TRBV29-1 to TRBJ2-7, with D perhaps matching TRBD2 (6 bases). Trimming removed 5 bases from V and 3 bases from J, with 11 bases in between. The germline CDR1 and CDR2 sequences are SQVTM and ANQGSEA. The length of the CDR3 is 12 residues.

There are many counts of this clonotype. The chain links TRBV7-2 to TRBJ2-1, with 9 bases aligning to TRBD2. The V segment lost 7 bases and the J segment 7 bases; nucleotides outside the gene matches: 14. The CDR3 runs to 16 residues. CDR1 SGHTA and CDR2 FQGNSA come from the germline V gene. For the CDR3, the DNA is TGTGCCAGCACCCGAATAGCGGGAGCCACTTGGAATGAGCAGTTCTTC. Translating gives CASTRIAGATWNEQFF.

This clonotype has at least ten counts. The chain recombines TRBV5-6 with TRBJ1-2; 7 nucleotides agree with TRBD1. Per the germline V gene, CDR1 is SGHDT and CDR2 is YYEEEE. The J segment lost 7 bases and the V segment lost 3 bases, leaving 6 bases of the junction unmatched. CDR3 size: 13 residues. CDR3 bases: TGTGCCAGCAGCTCCTACGACAGGGTTGGCTACACCTTC. It translates to CASSSYDRVGYTF.

This clonotype has only one observation. The chain uses TRBV2 and TRBJ1-1; no reliable D call. Trimming took 3 bases from V and 5 from J, leaving 13 bases between them. The V gene's germline CDR1 is SNHLY and CDR2 FYNNEI. This CDR3 region has 14 residues. DNA of the CDR3: TGTGCCAGCAGTGAGTCCGAGGCAGTGACTGAAGCTTTCTTT. Its translation is CASSESEAVTEAFF. The complete variable domain, with remaining parts taken from reference TRBV2 and TRBJ1-1, reads EPEVTQTPSHQVTQMGQEVILRCVPISNHLYFYWYRQILGQKVEFLVSFYNNEISEKSEIFDDQFSVERPDGSNFTLKIRSTKLEDSAMYFCASSESEAVTEAFFGQGTRLTVV.